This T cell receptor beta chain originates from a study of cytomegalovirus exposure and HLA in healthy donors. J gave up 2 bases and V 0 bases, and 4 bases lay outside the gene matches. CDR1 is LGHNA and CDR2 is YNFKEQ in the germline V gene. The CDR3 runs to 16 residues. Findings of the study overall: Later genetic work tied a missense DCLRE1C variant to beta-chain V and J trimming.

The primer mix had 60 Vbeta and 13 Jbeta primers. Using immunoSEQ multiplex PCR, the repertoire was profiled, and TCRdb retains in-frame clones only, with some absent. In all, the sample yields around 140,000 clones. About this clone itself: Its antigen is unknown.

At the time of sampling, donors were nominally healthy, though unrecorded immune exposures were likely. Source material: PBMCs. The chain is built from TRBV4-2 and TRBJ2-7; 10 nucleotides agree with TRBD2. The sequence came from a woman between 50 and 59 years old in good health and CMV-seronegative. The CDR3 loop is CASSQEATSGAYEQYF. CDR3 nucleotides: TGTGCCAGCAGCCAAGAGGCCACTAGCGGGGCCTACGAGCAGTACTTC.